This entry lists 16 T cell receptor beta chains sequenced from one sample in a study of somatic mutations in cytotoxic T cells in rheumatoid arthritis. Using immunoSEQ multiplex PCR, the repertoire was profiled, and TCRdb retains in-frame clones only, with some absent. This sample carries about 33,000 clones, under 90% of them seen once, and the ten largest clones take about 3.2%. The source material was CD8+ T cells sorted from blood. All receptors derive from a man aged 35-49 years in good health.

The chain is built from TRBV4-2 and TRBJ2-7; 8 bases are shared with TRBD2. The germline V gene has CDR1 LGHNA and CDR2 YNFKEQ. J lost 3 bases, V lost 4 bases, and 14 bases had no gene match. The CDR3 extends over 17 amino acids. The CDR3 sequence: CASSPTLASGGYYEQYF. The CDR3 nucleotides are TGTGCCAGCAGCCCCACATTAGCGTCGGGAGGGTACTACGAGCAGTACTTC.

This clone was seen a handful of times. The chain couples TRBV5-1 to TRBJ2-7, with 8 positions matching TRBD1. The junction had 8 bases not matched to a gene; V was cut back by 4 bases and J by 5 bases. The V gene's germline CDR1 is SGHRS and CDR2 YFSETQ. This CDR3 comprises 14 residues. CDR3 sequence: CASSVGQGVDEQYF. The CDR3, as DNA: TGCGCCAGCAGCGTTGGACAGGGTGTCGACGAGCAGTACTTC.

The V call is TRBV30, the J call TRBJ2-7; a possible D gene is TRBD2 (6 bases). V was clipped by 3 bases and J by 3 bases, with 12 bases between them. CDR1 and CDR2 from the germline V gene are GTSNPN and SVGIG (reference sequence). The CDR3 covers 13 residues. The CDR3 reads CAWRDGTGYEQYF. The CDR3 nucleotides read TGTGCCTGGAGGGATGGGACTGGCTACGAGCAGTACTTC. The full variable domain, its missing parts supplied by reference TRBV30 and TRBJ2-7, is SQTIHQWPATLVQPVGSPLSLECTVEGTSNPNLYWYRQAAGRGLQLLFYSVGIGQISSEVPQNLSASRPQDRQFILSSKKLLLSDSGFYLCAWRDGTGYEQYFGPGTRLTVT.

J is TRBJ1-5 and V is TRBV27, with 11 nucleotides matching TRBD1. There are 14 residues in the CDR3. After removal of 9 bases from V and 6 bases from J, the junction contained 7 bases not matched to a gene. Germline CDR1 and CDR2: MNHEY and SMNVEV (reference sequence). CDR3: CASGQGAGGQPQHF. The DNA of the CDR3 is TGTGCCAGTGGACAGGGGGCTGGCGGTCAGCCCCAGCATTTT.

The chain employs TRBV27 and TRBJ2-7, with TRBD2 matching over 8 bases. The length of the CDR3 is 17 residues. Germline V gene data show CDR1 as MNHEY and CDR2 as SMNVEV (reference sequence). J gave up 3 bases and V 3 bases, and 13 bases lay outside the gene matches. The CDR3 spells CASSFVFVSGGVYEQYF. The CDR3 nucleotides are TGTGCCAGCAGTTTTGTTTTCGTTTCGGGAGGGGTCTACGAGCAGTACTTC.

The rearrangement joins TRBV7-2 to TRBJ2-7, with TRBD1 matching 7 bases. The CDR3 extends over 14 amino acids. The V and J ends lost 5 bases and 0 bases, in that order; junction bases with no gene match: 4. Germline V gene sequence: CDR1 SGHTA, CDR2 FQGNSA. The CDR3 DNA is TGTGCCAGCAGCCCTTGGGACAGCTCCTACGAGCAGTACTTC. It is translated as CASSPWDSSYEQYF.

The chain carries TRBV27 and TRBJ2-1; the match to TRBD2 covers 13 bases. The CDR3 has 15 residues. In germline, CDR1 is MNHEY, CDR2 SMNVEV (reference sequence). The trim removed 8 bases at V and 5 bases at J, leaving 6 bases unmatched. This CDR3 is CASGQTSGRHNEQFF. In DNA, the CDR3 is TGTGCCAGCGGCCAGACTAGCGGGAGGCACAATGAGCAGTTCTTC.

The gene calls are TRBV6-1 and TRBJ2-1, with a tentative D call TRBD2 (5 bases). Trimming pared 6 bases from V and 6 bases from J, leaving 12 bases between. CDR3 length equals 13 residues. Germline CDR1 reads MNHNS; CDR2 reads SASEGT. The CDR3 DNA sequence: TGTGCCAGCAGAGAGGGTACCCTCAATGAGCAGTTCTTC. Protein: CASREGTLNEQFF.

The chain links TRBV6-5 to TRBJ2-7, with D maybe TRBD2 (5 bases). Germline V CDR1 and CDR2: MNHEY, SVGAGI. Trimming took off 2 bases at V and 1 base at J, with 9 bases between the two ends. The CDR3 runs to 14 residues. The CDR3 region has the DNA TGTGCCAGCAGTTACGGAGGCACTTCCTACGAGCAGTACTTC. Its translation: CASSYGGTSYEQYF.

The chain uses TRBV29-1 and TRBJ2-7, with D unresolved. This CDR3 comprises 13 residues. The V gene lost 1 base and the J gene lost 2 bases, with 9 bases spanning the gap. Germline V gene data show CDR1 as SQVTM and CDR2 as ANQGSEA. The chain's CDR3 is CSVEGQSPYEQYF. CDR3 DNA sequence: TGCAGCGTTGAAGGGCAGTCTCCCTACGAGCAGTACTTC.

V and J are TRBV29-1 and TRBJ1-2; 7 bases are shared with TRBD1. CDR1 is SQVTM, CDR2 ANQGSEA, per germline. Germline trimming cut 0 bases from V and 0 bases from J; bases unmatched to any gene: 1. This CDR3 region has 14 residues. The CDR3 region has the DNA TGCAGCGTTGAAGAAGGGACAGCTAACTATGGCTACACCTTC. Translated: CSVEEGTANYGYTF.

In this sample, this clone turned up once. This chain connects TRBV6-5 to TRBJ2-3; TRBD2 matches 9 bases. The V segment lost 6 bases and the J segment 5 bases; nucleotides outside the gene matches: 9. Per the germline V gene, CDR1 is MNHEY and CDR2 is SVGAGI. The CDR3 is made up of 15 amino acids. CDR3 residues: CASSTQGLARDTQYF. In DNA form, the CDR3 reads TGTGCCAGCAGCACGCAGGGACTAGCACGAGATACGCAGTATTTT.

This clone was recorded only once. V and J are TRBV4-1 and TRBJ2-7; 7 nucleotides agree with TRBD1. The CDR3 runs 16 residues. After removal of 2 bases from V and 0 bases from J, the junction contained 7 bases not matched to a gene. Germline values: CDR1 MGHRA, CDR2 YSYEKL. CDR3 sequence: CASSQKKTGSSYEQYF. CDR3 in DNA: TGCGCCAGCAGCCAAAAAAAGACAGGGAGCTCCTACGAGCAGTACTTC.

The chain joins TRBV29-1 to TRBJ2-7; D ambiguous. V was clipped by 4 bases and J by 3 bases, with 7 bases between them. The CDR3 consists of 11 residues. The V gene's germline CDR1 is SQVTM and CDR2 ANQGSEA. CDR3 protein: CSVVIGYEQYF. In DNA, the CDR3 is TGCAGCGTTGTGATCGGCTACGAGCAGTACTTC.

This sequence joins TRBV6-5 and TRBJ2-1, with 15 nucleotides matching TRBD2. Unmatched junction bases numbered 4, after V lost 3 bases and J lost 7 bases. This CDR3 comprises 16 residues. Germline-derived CDR1 and CDR2 are MNHEY and SVGAGI. The CDR3 reads CASSYFGLAGGNEQFF. The CDR3, as DNA: TGTGCCAGCAGTTATTTTGGACTAGCGGGAGGGAATGAGCAGTTCTTC.

This rearrangement joins TRBV9 to TRBJ2-2, with TRBD2 matching 7 bases. Germline assignment: CDR1 SGDLS and CDR2 YYNGEE. The CDR3 is 16 amino acids. V trimming: 0 bases; J trimming: 3 bases; junction bases outside the gene matches: 5. The CDR3 sequence is CASSVGTSTDTGELFF. The CDR3 region has the DNA TGTGCCAGCAGCGTAGGGACTAGTACCGACACCGGGGAGCTGTTTTTT.